This is a list of T cell receptor beta chains from one sample in a study of cytomegalovirus exposure and HLA in healthy donors. Clones were sequenced by immunoSEQ multiplex PCR, and TCRdb holds only the in-frame ones, with some missing. The data hold some 100,000 clones, with roughly three quarters observed a single time. Sequenced material: PBMCs. The receptors were gathered from a woman aged 40 to 50 in good health and CMV-seropositive. The CDR3 runs from the conserved cysteine through the conserved F or W. Each record gives: J gene, clone size, V gene, D gene, CDR3 DNA, CDR3 protein. A D gene is named only where the DNA matches it firmly. Clone size appears in some rows only: once, few, many, or a class for an expanded clone.

J: TRBJ2-7
size: -
V: TRBV23-1
D: -
DNA: TGCGCCAGCAGTCAATCGGTCCTCAGCAGGGCGGACTCCTACGAGCAGTACTTC
CDR3: CASSQSVLSRADSYEQYF

J: TRBJ1-5
size: -
V: TRBV20-1
D: -
DNA: TGCAGTGCTAGCGAGGGACAGCCCCAGCATTTT
CDR3: CSASEGQPQHF

J: TRBJ2-1
size: -
V: TRBV5-5
D: TRBD2
DNA: TGTGCCAGCAACACTCGGGAGGGTTCCTACAATGAGCAGTTCTTC
CDR3: CASNTREGSYNEQFF

J: TRBJ1-1
size: -
V: TRBV10-3
D: -
DNA: TGTGCCATCAGTGGGGGGGGGACGGTGAACACTGAAGCTTTCTTT
CDR3: CAISGGGTVNTEAFF

J: TRBJ2-1
size: -
V: TRBV5-1
D: TRBD2
DNA: TGCGCCAGCACCTTGACTAGCGGGGGGGCGGGCTCCTACAATGAGCAGTTCTTC
CDR3: CASTLTSGGAGSYNEQFF

J: TRBJ2-7
size: -
V: TRBV10-3
D: TRBD1
DNA: TGTGCCATCAGCGACGGACAGGGTGGGTGGGAGCAGTACTTC
CDR3: CAISDGQGGWEQYF

J: TRBJ2-7
size: -
V: TRBV5-1
D: TRBD1
DNA: TGCGCCAGCAGCTTGGCCCGCCAGAGACAGGGGAGTTCCTACGAGCAGTACTTC
CDR3: CASSLARQRQGSSYEQYF

J: TRBJ1-2
size: -
V: TRBV4-1
D: TRBD1
DNA: TGCGCCAGCAGCGAGGTTCCGGGACAGGGGAGGTATGGCTACACCTTC
CDR3: CASSEVPGQGRYGYTF

J: TRBJ1-6
size: -
V: TRBV7-8
D: -
DNA: TGTGCCAGCAGCTTCCATGGTGGGGGCCACCTTAGCTCCTATAATTCACCCCTCCACTTT
CDR3: CASSFHGGGHLSSYNSPLHF

J: TRBJ2-1
size: -
V: TRBV7-2
D: -
DNA: TGTGCCAGCAGCATAGTTCCCGGGGATCCATACAATGAGCAGTTCTTC
CDR3: CASSIVPGDPYNEQFF

J: TRBJ2-7
size: -
V: TRBV2
D: TRBD1
DNA: TGTGCCAGCACAATTTTAACAGGGGGCAGGGGCGAGCAGTACTTC
CDR3: CASTILTGGRGEQYF

J: TRBJ2-7
size: -
V: TRBV9
D: TRBD1
DNA: TGTGCCAGCAGCGGCCGGGACAGCGCTTCCTACGAGCAGTACTTC
CDR3: CASSGRDSASYEQYF

J: TRBJ1-2
size: -
V: TRBV25-1
D: -
DNA: TGTGCCAGCAGGGGCAGGGAAGGCTACACCTTC
CDR3: CASRGREGYTF

J: TRBJ2-2
size: -
V: TRBV5-6
D: TRBD1
DNA: TGTGCCAGCAGCTACCGGGACAGGGGCCCTACCGGGGAGCTGTTTTTT
CDR3: CASSYRDRGPTGELFF

J: TRBJ2-6
size: -
V: TRBV5-1
D: TRBD1
DNA: TGCGCCAGCAGCTTGGGTGGGACAGGGAGGTCTGGGGCCAACGTCCTGACTTTC
CDR3: CASSLGGTGRSGANVLTF

J: TRBJ1-2
size: -
V: TRBV4-2
D: -
DNA: TGTGCCAGCAGCCAAGTAATAGGGGGAAACTACACCTTC
CDR3: CASSQVIGGNYTF

J: TRBJ2-3
size: few
V: TRBV7-2
D: TRBD1
DNA: TGTGCCAGCAGCTTACAGGGGGCGCGCACAGATACGCAGTATTTT
CDR3: CASSLQGARTDTQYF

J: TRBJ1-2
size: -
V: TRBV5-1
D: TRBD1
DNA: TGCGCCAGCAGCAACGGACAGGGAAGGGGCTACACCTTC
CDR3: CASSNGQGRGYTF

J: TRBJ1-1
size: -
V: TRBV5-1
D: -
DNA: TGCGCCAGCAGCTATACAGGGAATGGGGCTGAAGCTTTCTTT
CDR3: CASSYTGNGAEAFF

J: TRBJ2-7
size: -
V: TRBV27
D: -
DNA: TGTGCCAGCAGTTTATCCGCCTTTGTGGGAGGATACGAGCAGTACTTC
CDR3: CASSLSAFVGGYEQYF

J: TRBJ1-6
size: -
V: TRBV6-5
D: TRBD1
DNA: TGTGCCAGCAGTTGGGACAGGGGAAATTCACCCCTCCACTTT
CDR3: CASSWDRGNSPLHF

J: TRBJ1-1
size: few
V: TRBV10-3
D: TRBD1
DNA: TGTGCCATCAGGGCGGGACAGATGAACACTGAAGCTTTCTTT
CDR3: CAIRAGQMNTEAFF

J: TRBJ2-7
size: few
V: TRBV2
D: TRBD2
DNA: TGTGCCAGCAATAGCGGGGGGCCCTACGAGCAGTACTTC
CDR3: CASNSGGPYEQYF

J: TRBJ2-7
size: -
V: TRBV5-1
D: -
DNA: TGCGCCAGCAGCTTGGATTATCTTGGGCCCTACGAGCAGTACTTC
CDR3: CASSLDYLGPYEQYF

J: TRBJ1-2
size: once
V: TRBV7-2
D: -
DNA: TGTGCCAGCAGCTTAGGCCGGCGCAGGGCCGGCTACACCTTC
CDR3: CASSLGRRRAGYTF

J: TRBJ2-5
size: few
V: TRBV5-1
D: TRBD2
DNA: TGCGCCAGCAGCGCCGTAGCGGGGGGGGAGACCCAGTACTTC
CDR3: CASSAVAGGETQYF

J: TRBJ1-3
size: -
V: TRBV13
D: TRBD1
DNA: TGTGCCAGCAGCTCCAGGGGGCGCGGAAACACCATATATTTT
CDR3: CASSSRGRGNTIYF

J: TRBJ1-4
size: -
V: TRBV30
D: -
DNA: TGTGCCTGGTCTATCGCTAGACAGGCCCCTGAAAAACTGTTTTTT
CDR3: CAWSIARQAPEKLFF

J: TRBJ2-7
size: -
V: TRBV27
D: -
DNA: TGTGCCAGCAGTTCCCCCCTTAGGGGCAACTACGAGCAGTACTTC
CDR3: CASSSPLRGNYEQYF

J: TRBJ2-7
size: once
V: TRBV10-3
D: TRBD1
DNA: TGTGCCATCAGTGAGTTGGGACAGGGATACGAGCAGTACTTC
CDR3: CAISELGQGYEQYF

J: TRBJ1-5
size: -
V: TRBV30
D: -
DNA: TGTGCCTGGAGTGTTGGAAGCTACTACAATCAGCCCCAGCATTTT
CDR3: CAWSVGSYYNQPQHF

J: TRBJ1-1
size: few
V: TRBV2
D: -
DNA: TGTGCCAGCAGCCCGACAGTGTATGGTGAAGCTTTCTTT
CDR3: CASSPTVYGEAFF

J: TRBJ1-4
size: few
V: TRBV6-4
D: -
DNA: TGTGCCAGCAGTGCCGGAGGGCACACTAATGAAAAACTGTTTTTT
CDR3: CASSAGGHTNEKLFF

J: TRBJ1-1
size: -
V: TRBV4-1
D: -
DNA: TGCGCCAGCAGTCGACCGCGACTGGCTTTCTTT
CDR3: CASSRPRLAFF

J: TRBJ2-7
size: -
V: TRBV5-4
D: TRBD1
DNA: TGTGCCAGCAGCAATCTGGACAGGGGGCGAGGCGAGCAGTACTTC
CDR3: CASSNLDRGRGEQYF

J: TRBJ1-1
size: -
V: TRBV18
D: TRBD1
DNA: TGTGCCAGCTCTTCTGGACAGGGGTTCACTGAAGCTTTCTTT
CDR3: CASSSGQGFTEAFF

J: TRBJ1-4
size: -
V: TRBV6-5
D: -
DNA: TGTGCCAGCAGTTACTCGATTATCGGGTCGGGGGAACTGTTTTTT
CDR3: CASSYSIIGSGELFF

J: TRBJ2-2
size: -
V: TRBV4-2
D: -
DNA: TGTGCCAGCAGCCAAAGATCACAAACCAACACCGGGGAGCTGTTTTTT
CDR3: CASSQRSQTNTGELFF

J: TRBJ2-7
size: -
V: TRBV5-1
D: TRBD1
DNA: TGCGCCAGCAGCTCGTGGGACAGGGGCTACGAGCAGTACTTC
CDR3: CASSSWDRGYEQYF

J: TRBJ1-1
size: few
V: TRBV6-5
D: TRBD1
DNA: TGTGCCAGCAGTCCGGGACAGGGTTTGAACACTGAAGCTTTCTTT
CDR3: CASSPGQGLNTEAFF

J: TRBJ1-1
size: few
V: TRBV6-5
D: -
DNA: TGTGCCAGCAGGAATGAGTGGCGGGCTTTCTTT
CDR3: CASRNEWRAFF

J: TRBJ2-7
size: -
V: TRBV13
D: TRBD2
DNA: TGTGCCAGCCGCCCACTCCTAGCGGGGGGGACCTACGAGCAGTACTTC
CDR3: CASRPLLAGGTYEQYF

J: TRBJ1-1
size: few
V: TRBV5-1
D: TRBD1
DNA: TGCGCCAGCAGCTTAGGGACAGGGGGCCAGTCCTCTGAAGCTTTCTTT
CDR3: CASSLGTGGQSSEAFF

J: TRBJ2-5
size: -
V: TRBV7-2
D: TRBD1
DNA: TGTGCCAGCAGCGACAGGACAGGGCACCAAGAGACCCAGTACTTC
CDR3: CASSDRTGHQETQYF

J: TRBJ1-2
size: -
V: TRBV6-1
D: TRBD1
DNA: TGTGCCAGCAGAGACAGGGCCCTCGGGGTCTACACCTTC
CDR3: CASRDRALGVYTF

J: TRBJ1-3
size: -
V: TRBV19
D: -
DNA: TGTGCCAGTAGTAGGGGCTTTGGAAACACCATATATTTT
CDR3: CASSRGFGNTIYF

J: TRBJ1-1
size: -
V: TRBV2
D: -
DNA: TGTGCCAGCAATGGTGGTTTAGGGCAGGGAGGGTCAACTGAAGCTTTCTTT
CDR3: CASNGGLGQGGSTEAFF

J: TRBJ2-7
size: -
V: TRBV2
D: TRBD1
DNA: TGTGCCAGCCTCAAACTGGGACAGCCAGCACCCTACGAGCAGTACTTC
CDR3: CASLKLGQPAPYEQYF

J: TRBJ1-1
size: few
V: TRBV6-5
D: -
DNA: TGTGCCAGCAGTTACTCCCAGGGCACTGAAGCTTTCTTT
CDR3: CASSYSQGTEAFF

J: TRBJ2-3
size: -
V: TRBV7-9
D: -
DNA: TGTGCCAGCATCCAGGGTAAAGATACGCAGTATTTT
CDR3: CASIQGKDTQYF

J: TRBJ1-2
size: few
V: TRBV6-5
D: -
DNA: TGTGCCAGCAGCTATAGGGCGGGAAGCTACACCTTC
CDR3: CASSYRAGSYTF

J: TRBJ1-2
size: -
V: TRBV29-1
D: TRBD1
DNA: TGCAGCTCGATATCAGGGGGCTCAAGCTATGGCTACACCTTC
CDR3: CSSISGGSSYGYTF

J: TRBJ1-1
size: -
V: TRBV6-1
D: -
DNA: TGTGCCAGCAGTGGGACAAGCGCTGAAGCTTTCTTT
CDR3: CASSGTSAEAFF

J: TRBJ1-1
size: few
V: TRBV5-8
D: TRBD1
DNA: TGTGCCAGCAGCTTGGGGGGACAGGGGGCGTTTGAAGCTTTCTTT
CDR3: CASSLGGQGAFEAFF